These T cell receptor beta chains were read from a single sample in a study of tumor and adjacent non-tumor tissue in lung cancer. Each CDR3 protein is one row after TCRdb ran MiXCR on the multiplex PCR reads. Among around 66,000 distinct CDR3 sequences listed, around three quarters were seen once. Sequencing input: lung tumor tissue. These receptors all stem from a man aged 55 to 70 with non-small cell lung cancer. The CDR3 runs from the conserved cysteine through the conserved F or W.

J gene: TRBJ2-2; V gene: TRBV6-5; CDR3 protein: CARSYKGGRELFF
J gene: TRBJ2-3; V gene: TRBV5-1; CDR3 protein: CASSLSASTDTQYF
J gene: TRBJ2-7; V gene: TRBV6-1; CDR3 protein: CAGSGDSLVNEQYF
J gene: TRBJ2-1; V gene: TRBV11-2; CDR3 protein: CASSLDVNREQFF
J gene: TRBJ1-2; V gene: TRBV29-1; CDR3 protein: CSVARGYGYTF
J gene: TRBJ1-5; V gene: TRBV6-8; CDR3 protein: CTSSYRDQPQHF
J gene: TRBJ2-2; V gene: TRBV12-3/TRBV12-4; CDR3 protein: CASSFSVNPGELFF
J gene: TRBJ2-1; V gene: TRBV13; CDR3 protein: CASSPGLSDRSSYNEQFF
J gene: TRBJ1-1; V gene: TRBV20-1; CDR3 protein: CSAHTGGENTEAFF
J gene: TRBJ2-1; V gene: TRBV20-1; CDR3 protein: CSAREANGSSNEQFF
J gene: TRBJ2-1; V gene: TRBV6-2/TRBV6-3; CDR3 protein: CANSYPQLVGVRNEQFF
J gene: TRBJ1-2; V gene: TRBV6-1; CDR3 protein: CASKGPGFYDYTF
J gene: TRBJ2-5; V gene: TRBV6-1; CDR3 protein: CASMMQGNREIQYF
J gene: TRBJ2-3; V gene: TRBV20-1; CDR3 protein: CSARVGVMTDTQYF
J gene: TRBJ2-2; V gene: TRBV11-1; CDR3 protein: CASSYTSGTGELLF
J gene: TRBJ2-3; V gene: TRBV6-5; CDR3 protein: CASSAGPGSTDTQYF
J gene: TRBJ2-2; V gene: TRBV20-1; CDR3 protein: CSGRRGTAKTGELFF
J gene: TRBJ2-2; V gene: TRBV20-1; CDR3 protein: CGARGLESGEPFF
J gene: TRBJ2-2; V gene: TRBV6-1; CDR3 protein: CASMGLATVELFF
J gene: TRBJ1-1; V gene: TRBV20-1; CDR3 protein: CSARNPGAGTEAFF
J gene: TRBJ2-3; V gene: TRBV11-1; CDR3 protein: CASSSQGLDTQYF
J gene: TRBJ1-1; V gene: TRBV5-5; CDR3 protein: CASSLVAMRTEAFF
J gene: TRBJ1-1; V gene: TRBV5-1; CDR3 protein: CASSLEGGYMSTEAFF
J gene: TRBJ1-5; V gene: TRBV12-3/TRBV12-4; CDR3 protein: CASSHMGGNQPQHF
J gene: TRBJ2-5; V gene: TRBV29-1; CDR3 protein: CIVADRYQETHYF
J gene: TRBJ2-7; V gene: TRBV29-1; CDR3 protein: CNVVGQGVTYEQYF
J gene: TRBJ1-3; V gene: TRBV6-1; CDR3 protein: CASSETAGSGNNIYF
J gene: TRBJ2-1; V gene: TRBV6-6; CDR3 protein: CTSSPKDRAYSNEQFF
J gene: TRBJ2-2; V gene: TRBV5-6; CDR3 protein: CAGSLRGTHGELFF
J gene: TRBJ2-7; V gene: TRBV11-1; CDR3 protein: CASRRDRTIHEQYF
J gene: TRBJ1-1; V gene: TRBV6-5; CDR3 protein: CAGTGDTEAFF
J gene: TRBJ2-1; V gene: TRBV12-3/TRBV12-4; CDR3 protein: CASTSGGSGSYNEHFF
J gene: TRBJ2-2; V gene: TRBV20-1; CDR3 protein: CSATLAGGLETGELFF
J gene: TRBJ2-3; V gene: TRBV6-5; CDR3 protein: CASSPRAGGTDTLYF
J gene: TRBJ1-5; V gene: TRBV20-1; CDR3 protein: CSARGRFRNQPQNF
J gene: TRBJ2-7; V gene: TRBV20-1; CDR3 protein: CSALKVATGGEQCF
J gene: TRBJ1-2; V gene: TRBV20-1; CDR3 protein: CSTRDLSENHGYTF
J gene: TRBJ1-2; V gene: TRBV30; CDR3 protein: CDWTLGDYGYIF
J gene: TRBJ2-4; V gene: TRBV24-1; CDR3 protein: CATSDSGFGNIQYF
J gene: TRBJ2-3; V gene: TRBV11-3; CDR3 protein: CAGSSRLADSTDTQYF
J gene: TRBJ2-3; V gene: TRBV20-1; CDR3 protein: CSAQPLAPAADTQYF
J gene: TRBJ2-5; V gene: TRBV7-8; CDR3 protein: CASSLVGGQETQYF
J gene: TRBJ2-2; V gene: TRBV5-5; CDR3 protein: CASSSIAPNTDELFF
J gene: TRBJ2-1; V gene: TRBV11-2; CDR3 protein: CASSLHVAGLNEQLF
J gene: TRBJ2-5; V gene: TRBV7-9; CDR3 protein: CVSSFSISGRAGRSSETQYF
J gene: TRBJ2-7; V gene: TRBV6-5; CDR3 protein: CASSYGAGRFYEQYF
J gene: TRBJ1-5; V gene: TRBV30; CDR3 protein: CAWSSATNQPQHF
J gene: TRBJ2-2; V gene: TRBV6-2/TRBV6-3; CDR3 protein: CASNYLWSSGELFF
J gene: TRBJ2-7; V gene: TRBV20-1; CDR3 protein: CSARDGTGGNGQYF
J gene: TRBJ1-1; V gene: TRBV6-1; CDR3 protein: CASRQGAWNTEAFF
J gene: TRBJ1-1; V gene: TRBV5-1; CDR3 protein: CASSFDGGGTEAFF
J gene: TRBJ1-2; V gene: TRBV6-1; CDR3 protein: CASSEVGRLYGYTF
J gene: TRBJ2-2; V gene: TRBV6-1; CDR3 protein: CASSVLVGVTGELFF